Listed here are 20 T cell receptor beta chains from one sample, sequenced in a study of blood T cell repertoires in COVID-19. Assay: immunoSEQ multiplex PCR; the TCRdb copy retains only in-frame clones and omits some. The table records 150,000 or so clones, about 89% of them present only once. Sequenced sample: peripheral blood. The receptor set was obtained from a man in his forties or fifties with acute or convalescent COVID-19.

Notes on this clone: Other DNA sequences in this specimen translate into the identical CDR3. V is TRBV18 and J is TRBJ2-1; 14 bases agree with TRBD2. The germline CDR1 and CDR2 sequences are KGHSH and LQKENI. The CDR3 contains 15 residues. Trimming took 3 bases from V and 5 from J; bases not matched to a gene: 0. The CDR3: CASSPGLAGDNEQFF. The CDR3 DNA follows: TGTGCCAGCTCACCGGGACTAGCGGGAGACAATGAGCAGTTCTTC.

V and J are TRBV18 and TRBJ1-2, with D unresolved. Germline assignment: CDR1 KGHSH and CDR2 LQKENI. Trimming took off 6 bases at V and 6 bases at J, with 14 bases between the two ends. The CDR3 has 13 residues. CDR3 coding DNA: TGTGCCAGCTCCCCCGCGGAGGAGGATGGCTACACCTTC. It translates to CASSPAEEDGYTF.

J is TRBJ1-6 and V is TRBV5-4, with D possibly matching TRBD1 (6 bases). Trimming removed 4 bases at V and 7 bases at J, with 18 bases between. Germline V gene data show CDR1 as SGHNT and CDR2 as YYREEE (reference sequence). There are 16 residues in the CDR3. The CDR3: CASSQQRGARNSPLHF. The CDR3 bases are TGTGCCAGCAGCCAGCAGCGGGGGGCACGGAATTCACCCCTCCACTTT.

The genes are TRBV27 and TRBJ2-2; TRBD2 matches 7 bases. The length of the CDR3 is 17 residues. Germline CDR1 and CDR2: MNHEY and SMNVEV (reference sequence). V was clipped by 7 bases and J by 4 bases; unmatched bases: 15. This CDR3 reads CASKPTGGLGPTGELFF. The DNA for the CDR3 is TGTGCCAGCAAACCAACGGGAGGCCTAGGCCCCACCGGGGAGCTGTTTTTT.

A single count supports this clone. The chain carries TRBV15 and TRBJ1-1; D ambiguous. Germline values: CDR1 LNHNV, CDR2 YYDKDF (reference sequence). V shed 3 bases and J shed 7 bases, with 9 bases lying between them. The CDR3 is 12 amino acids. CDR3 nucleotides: TGTGCCACCAGCAGCCCCCCGTTTGAAGCTTTCTTT. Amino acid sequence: CATSSPPFEAFF. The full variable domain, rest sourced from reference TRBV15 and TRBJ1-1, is DAMVIQNPRYQVTQFGKPVTLSCSQTLNHNVMYWYQQKSSQAPKLLFHYYDKDFNNEADTPDNFQSRRPNTSFCFLDIRSPGLGDTAMYLCATSSPPFEAFFGQGTRLTVV.

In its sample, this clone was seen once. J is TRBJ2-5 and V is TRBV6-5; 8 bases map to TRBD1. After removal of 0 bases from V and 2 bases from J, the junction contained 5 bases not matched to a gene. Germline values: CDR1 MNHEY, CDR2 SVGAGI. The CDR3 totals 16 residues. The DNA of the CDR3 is TGTGCCAGCAGTTACTCGGTTGGGACAGGTCAAGAGACCCAGTACTTC. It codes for CASSYSVGTGQETQYF.

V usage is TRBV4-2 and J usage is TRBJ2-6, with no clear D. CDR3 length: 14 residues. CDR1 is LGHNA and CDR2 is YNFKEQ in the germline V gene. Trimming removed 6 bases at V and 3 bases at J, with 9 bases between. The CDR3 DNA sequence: TGTGCCAGCAGGGCGACTGTTGGGGCCAACGTCCTGACTTTC. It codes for CASRATVGANVLTF.

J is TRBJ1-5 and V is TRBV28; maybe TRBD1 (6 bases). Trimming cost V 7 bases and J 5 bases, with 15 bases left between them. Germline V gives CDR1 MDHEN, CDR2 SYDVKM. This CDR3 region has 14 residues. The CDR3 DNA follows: TGTGCCAGCAATAGACAGGACGTGGATCAGCCCCAGCATTTT. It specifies CASNRQDVDQPQHF.

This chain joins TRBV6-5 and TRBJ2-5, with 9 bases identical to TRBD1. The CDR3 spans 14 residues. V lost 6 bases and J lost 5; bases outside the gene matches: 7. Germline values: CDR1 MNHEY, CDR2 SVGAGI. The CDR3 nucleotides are TGTGCCAGCAGGGGGACAGGGTTGGCGGAGACCCAGTACTTC. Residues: CASRGTGLAETQYF.

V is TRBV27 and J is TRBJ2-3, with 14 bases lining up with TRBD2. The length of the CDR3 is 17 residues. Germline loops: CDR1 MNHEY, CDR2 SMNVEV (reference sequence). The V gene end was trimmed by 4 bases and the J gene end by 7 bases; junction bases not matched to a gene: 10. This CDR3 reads CASSSTGTSGSLNTQYF. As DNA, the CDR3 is TGTGCCAGCAGTTCGACCGGGACTAGCGGGAGTTTAAATACGCAGTATTTT.

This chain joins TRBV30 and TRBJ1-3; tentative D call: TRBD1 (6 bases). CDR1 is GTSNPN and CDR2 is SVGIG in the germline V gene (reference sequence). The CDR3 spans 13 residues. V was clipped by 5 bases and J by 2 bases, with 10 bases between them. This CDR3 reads CAWAGQTGNTIYF. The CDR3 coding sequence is TGTGCCTGGGCCGGACAGACTGGAAACACCATATATTTT. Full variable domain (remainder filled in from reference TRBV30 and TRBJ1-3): SQTIHQWPATLVQPVGSPLSLECTVEGTSNPNLYWYRQAAGRGLQLLFYSVGIGQISSEVPQNLSASRPQDRQFILSSKKLLLSDSGFYLCAWAGQTGNTIYFGEGSWLTVV.

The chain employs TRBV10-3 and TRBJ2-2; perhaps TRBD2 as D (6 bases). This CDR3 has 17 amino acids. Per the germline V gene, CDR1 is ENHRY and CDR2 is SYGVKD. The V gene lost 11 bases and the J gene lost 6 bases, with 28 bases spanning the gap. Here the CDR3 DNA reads TGTGCCGTCGGGCGAGGGCTTAGCGGCTCGGGGGCCGGGGAGCTGTTTTTT. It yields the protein CAVGRGLSGSGAGELFF.

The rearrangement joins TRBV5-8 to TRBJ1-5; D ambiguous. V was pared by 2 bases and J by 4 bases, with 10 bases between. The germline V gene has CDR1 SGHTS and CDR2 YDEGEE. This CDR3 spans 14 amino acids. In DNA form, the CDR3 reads TGTGCCAGCAGCTTCCTTCACGGTAATCAGCCCCAGCATTTT. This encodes CASSFLHGNQPQHF.

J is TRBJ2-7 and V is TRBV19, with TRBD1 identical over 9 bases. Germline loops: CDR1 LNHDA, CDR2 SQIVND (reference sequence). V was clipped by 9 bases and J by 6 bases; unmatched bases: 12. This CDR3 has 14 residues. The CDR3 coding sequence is TGTGCCAGCCCTACCGGGACAGGGCTGGTCGAGCAGTACTTC. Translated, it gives CASPTGTGLVEQYF.

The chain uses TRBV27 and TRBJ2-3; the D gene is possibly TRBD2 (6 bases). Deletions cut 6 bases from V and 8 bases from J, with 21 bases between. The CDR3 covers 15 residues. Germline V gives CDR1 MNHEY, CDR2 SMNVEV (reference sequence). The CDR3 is CASRRRHTKGGTQYF. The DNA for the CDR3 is TGTGCCAGCAGGAGGCGTCATACAAAGGGAGGTACGCAGTATTTT.

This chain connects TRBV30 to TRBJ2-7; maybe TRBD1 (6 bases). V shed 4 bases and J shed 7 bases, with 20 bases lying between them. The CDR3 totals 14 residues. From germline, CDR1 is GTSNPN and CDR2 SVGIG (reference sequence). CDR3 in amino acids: CAWTKKPGDTEQYF. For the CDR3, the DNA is TGTGCCTGGACTAAAAAGCCCGGGGACACTGAGCAGTACTTC.

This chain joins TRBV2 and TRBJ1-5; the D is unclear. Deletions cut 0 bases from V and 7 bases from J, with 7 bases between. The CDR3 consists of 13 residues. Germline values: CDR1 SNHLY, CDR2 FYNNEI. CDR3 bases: TGTGCCAGCAGTGAAGCCAATCGGCAGCCCCAGCATTTT. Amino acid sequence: CASSEANRQPQHF.

CDR3 region: CASSSTSGSLLEQFF. The CDR3 nucleotides read TGTGCCAGCAGCTCCACTAGCGGGAGCCTTCTTGAGCAGTTCTTC. This rearrangement joins TRBV7-2 to TRBJ2-1; TRBD2 agrees at 11 bases. Germline V gene sequence: CDR1 SGHTA, CDR2 FQGNSA. V was clipped by 4 bases and J by 9 bases; unmatched bases: 8. The CDR3 is 15 residues long.

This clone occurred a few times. In DNA, the CDR3 is TGTGCCAGTAGGGTTCAGGGGGCTAATGAAAAACTGTTTTTT. Residues: CASRVQGANEKLFF. This chain joins TRBV19 and TRBJ1-4; TRBD1 agrees at 7 bases. The CDR3 is 14 amino acids. The ends lost 6 bases at V and 3 bases at J; junction bases unmatched: 4. Germline V CDR1 and CDR2: LNHDA, SQIVND (reference sequence).

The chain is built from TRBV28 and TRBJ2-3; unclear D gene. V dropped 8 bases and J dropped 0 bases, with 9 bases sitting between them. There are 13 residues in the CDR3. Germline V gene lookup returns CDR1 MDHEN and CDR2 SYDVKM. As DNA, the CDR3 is TGTGCCAGCGGCGGCGATAGCACAGATACGCAGTATTTT. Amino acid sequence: CASGGDSTDTQYF.